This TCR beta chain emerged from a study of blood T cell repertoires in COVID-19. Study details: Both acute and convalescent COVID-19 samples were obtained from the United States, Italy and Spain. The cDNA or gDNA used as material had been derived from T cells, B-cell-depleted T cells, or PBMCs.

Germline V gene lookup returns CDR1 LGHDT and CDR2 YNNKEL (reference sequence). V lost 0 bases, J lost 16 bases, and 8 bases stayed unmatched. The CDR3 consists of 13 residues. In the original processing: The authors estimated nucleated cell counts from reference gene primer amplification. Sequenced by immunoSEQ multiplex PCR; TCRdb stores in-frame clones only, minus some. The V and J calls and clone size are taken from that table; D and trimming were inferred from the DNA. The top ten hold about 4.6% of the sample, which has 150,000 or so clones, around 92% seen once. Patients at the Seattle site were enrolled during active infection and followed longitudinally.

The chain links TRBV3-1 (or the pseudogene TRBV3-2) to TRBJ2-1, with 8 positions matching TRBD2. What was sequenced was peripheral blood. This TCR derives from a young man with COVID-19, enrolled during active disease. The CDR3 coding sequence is TGTGCCAGCAGCCAAGATAGAAGCGGGGGATGTTTCTTC. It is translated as CASSQDRSGGCFF.